This T cell receptor beta chain was recovered during a study of blood T cells in healthy people across ages. This clonotype appeared a few times. Next came a second PCR, run for roughly 7 to 12 cycles, which used a sample-barcoded 5' primer along with a J-beta primer mix. TCRdb used MiXCR to reprocess the 5' RACE reads, holding one entry per CDR3 protein. The table lists about 1.5 million distinct CDR3 sequences, about 45% of them singletons. The CDR3 sequence is 13 residues long. Germline V gene lookup returns CDR1 SQVTM and CDR2 ANQGSEA. Between the trimmed V and J ends, which lost 7 bases and 2 bases, there was a span of 15 bases.

The chain recombines TRBV29-1 with TRBJ2-7; perhaps TRBD2 as D (6 bases). Sequenced: blood. The TCR comes from a woman younger than 30 in good health. CDR3 DNA sequence: TGCAGCGCCGTCCGCGGGGTAACCTACGAGCAGTACTTC. Amino acids: CSAVRGVTYEQYF.